The 23 T cell receptor beta chains below were found in one sample sequenced in a study of blood T cell repertoires in COVID-19. Assay used: immunoSEQ multiplex PCR; TCRdb lists only in-frame clones, some missing. The sample has around 260,000 clones, about 80% seen once; the top ten hold roughly 10%. Sample: peripheral blood. These TCRs come from a woman in her 50s who had recovered from COVID-19.

The rearrangement links TRBV19 to TRBJ1-1, with D unclear. This CDR3 is 14 amino acids long. The germline gives CDR1 LNHDA, CDR2 SQIVND (reference sequence). Trimming removed 3 bases at V and 1 base at J, with 9 bases between. CDR3 in amino acids: CASSMSTENTEAFF. The CDR3 DNA sequence: TGTGCCAGTAGTATGAGTACAGAGAACACTGAAGCTTTCTTT.

V usage is TRBV7-2 and J usage is TRBJ2-3; 9 bases agree with TRBD2. There are 16 residues in the CDR3. The germline V gene has CDR1 SGHTA and CDR2 FQGNSA. With 7 bases clipped from V and 4 bases from J, the junction kept 12 bases outside the gene matches. In DNA, the CDR3 is TGTGCCAGCAACCTCTGGGGCGGGGGGGACTCAGATACGCAGTATTTT. Translated: CASNLWGGGDSDTQYF. Variable domain in full (rest from reference TRBV7-2 and TRBJ2-3): GAGVSQSPSNKVTEKGKDVELRCDPISGHTALYWYRQSLGQGLEFLIYFQGNSAPDKSGLPSDRFSAERTGGSVSTLTIQRTQQEDSAVYLCASNLWGGGDSDTQYFGPGTRLTVL.

The chain is built from TRBV7-2 and TRBJ2-1; TRBD1 matches at 7 bases. V was clipped by 3 bases and J by 5 bases; unmatched bases: 10. This CDR3 has 16 residues. The germline V gene has CDR1 SGHTA and CDR2 FQGNSA. The DNA for the CDR3 is TGTGCCAGCAGCTTCCCTAGACAGGGTTTAAACAATGAGCAGTTCTTC. Translation gives CASSFPRQGLNNEQFF.

In the case of this clone: Possible read error: a much larger clone is one base away. This rearrangement joins TRBV27 to TRBJ2-3; perhaps TRBD2 as D (6 bases). The V gene lost 5 bases and the J gene lost 0 bases, with 6 bases spanning the gap. CDR3 length equals 13 residues. Per germline, CDR1 MNHEY and CDR2 SMNVEV (reference sequence). The CDR3 DNA reads as TGTGCCAGCAGTAGCGGGAGCACAGATACGCAGTATTTT. Amino acid sequence: CASSSGSTDTQYF.

This rearrangement joins TRBV9 to TRBJ1-1; 7 bases align to TRBD1. This CDR3 spans 15 amino acids. Germline values: CDR1 SGDLS, CDR2 YYNGEE. With 3 bases clipped from V and 0 bases from J, the junction kept 5 bases outside the gene matches. CDR3 DNA sequence: TGTGCCAGCAGCGCCCGACAGGGAATGAACACTGAAGCTTTCTTT. Protein: CASSARQGMNTEAFF.

The chain joins TRBV21-1 to TRBJ1-1; TRBD1, the table's D call, lacks a check against the DNA. TRBV21-1 has pseudogene status. The CDR3 contains 14 residues. CDR3 sequence: CASSKGPGQPEAFF. For the CDR3, the DNA is TGTGCCAGCAGCAAAGGCCCTGGACAGCCTGAAGCTTTCTTT.

The gene calls are TRBV19 and TRBJ1-1, with D uncertain. Germline-derived CDR1 and CDR2 are LNHDA and SQIVND (reference sequence). The CDR3 covers 12 residues. Trimming removed 5 bases from V and 1 base from J, with 5 bases in between. The CDR3 reads CASSERNTEAFF. The DNA of the CDR3 is TGTGCCAGTAGTGAGAGGAACACTGAAGCTTTCTTT.

This CDR3 reads CASSSTGTSGYEQYF. In DNA, the CDR3 is TGTGCCAGCAGTTCAACCGGGACTAGCGGTTACGAGCAGTACTTC. V usage is TRBV6-6 and J usage is TRBJ2-7; 11 nucleotides align to TRBD2. V lost 4 bases and J lost 4; bases outside the gene matches: 6. Germline CDR1 reads MNHNY; CDR2 reads SVGAGI (reference sequence). The CDR3 runs to 15 residues.

The count of this clone is one. The genes are TRBV5-4 and TRBJ2-7; 9 nucleotides align to TRBD2. CDR3 size: 14 residues. Looked up from germline, CDR1 is SGHNT and CDR2 is YYREEE (reference sequence). Unmatched junction bases numbered 7, after V lost 5 bases and J lost 4 bases. CDR3 protein: CASSAGTSTYEQYF. The CDR3, as DNA: TGTGCCAGCAGTGCCGGGACTAGCACGTACGAGCAGTACTTC.

This clone was seen a handful of times. The V gene is TRBV9, the J gene TRBJ1-3, with 9 positions matching TRBD1. Losses at the gene ends were 2 bases for V and 3 bases for J; bases not matched to a gene: 3. Germline V gene data show CDR1 as SGDLS and CDR2 as YYNGEE. CDR3 length: 15 amino acids. The CDR3 loop reads CASSVRTGVGNTIYF. CDR3 coding DNA: TGTGCCAGCAGCGTCAGGACAGGGGTTGGAAACACCATATATTTT.

On this clone: One end of the junction is discordant with germline, which a read error may explain. CDR3 sequence reads: CASSPRTSGGLEHF. The CDR3, as DNA: TGCGCCAGCAGCCCTCGGACTAGCGGGGGCCTGGAACATTTC. The chain joins TRBV5-1 to TRBJ2-7, with TRBD2 matching over 13 bases. The CDR3 totals 14 residues. Germline CDR1 SGHRS, CDR2 YFSETQ.

The chain carries TRBV27 and TRBJ2-3, with 11 bases aligning to TRBD2. V lost 3 bases to trimming and J lost 2 bases; unmatched junction nucleotides: 13. Germline V gene lookup returns CDR1 MNHEY and CDR2 SMNVEV (reference sequence). This CDR3 spans 19 amino acids. DNA of the CDR3: TGTGCCAGCAGTTTCGGAGTCGCTAGCGGGAGGAGGGTCACAGATACGCAGTATTTT. Amino acids: CASSFGVASGRRVTDTQYF.

DNA of the CDR3: TGTGCCAGCATACCTATGACAGAGAACACTGAAGCTTTCTTT. Its protein product is CASIPMTENTEAFF. This rearrangement joins TRBV7-8 to TRBJ1-1; weak D call: TRBD1 (5 bases). Trimming removed 7 bases from V and 1 base from J, with 13 bases in between. The CDR3 extends over 14 amino acids. Germline V lookup: CDR1 SGHVS, CDR2 FQNEAQ.

This chain joins TRBV6-5 and TRBJ2-6; D remains unclear. Germline V gene lookup returns CDR1 MNHEY and CDR2 SVGAGI. Trimming removed 8 bases from V and 2 bases from J, with 4 bases in between. This CDR3 spans 12 amino acids. The CDR3 nucleotides read TGTGCCAGCGGGCCTGGGGCCAACGTCCTGACTTTC. This codes for CASGPGANVLTF.

This clone was counted a single time. The chain couples TRBV27 to TRBJ2-3; 7 nucleotides agree with TRBD2. Germline-derived CDR1 and CDR2 are MNHEY and SMNVEV (reference sequence). The CDR3 consists of 13 residues. Trimming at V came to 8 bases and at J to 4 bases, leaving 6 bases not matched to a gene. The CDR3 protein is CASSRTRADTQYF. CDR3 bases: TGTGCCAGCTCACGGACTAGGGCAGATACGCAGTATTTT.

The J gene is TRBJ2-5, the V gene TRBV19, with 9 bases lining up with TRBD1. The CDR3 spans 15 residues. V shed 4 bases, J shed 5 bases, and the junction held 8 bases outside the gene matches. Germline CDR1 and CDR2: LNHDA and SQIVND (reference sequence). As DNA, the CDR3 is TGTGCCAGTAGTACACAGGGGGCTGGGAGGGAGACCCAGTACTTC. It specifies CASSTQGAGRETQYF. The variable domain in full, completed from reference TRBV19 and TRBJ2-5, reads DGGITQSPKYLFRKEGQNVTLSCEQNLNHDAMYWYRQDPGQGLRLIYYSQIVNDFQKGDIAEGYSVSREKKESFPLTVTSAQKNPTAFYLCASSTQGAGRETQYFGPGTRLLVL.

The rearrangement joins TRBV7-9 to TRBJ1-5, with D perhaps TRBD1 (6 bases). Germline V gene data show CDR1 as SEHNR and CDR2 as FQNEAQ (reference sequence). The CDR3 consists of 17 residues. V lost 2 bases to trimming and J lost 2 bases, with 16 bases between them. CDR3 sequence (DNA): TGTGCCAGCAGCTTATCCGCCGGCAGGGGAGGCAATCAGCCCCAGCATTTT. This sequence encodes CASSLSAGRGGNQPQHF.

This clone was picked up one time. This chain connects TRBV7-2 to TRBJ2-3; D is perhaps TRBD2 (6 bases). Germline CDR1 SGHTA, CDR2 FQGNSA. The CDR3 extends over 16 amino acids. V was shortened by 5 bases and J by 1 base, with 16 bases between the two germline ends. The CDR3 region has the DNA TGTGCCAGCAGCCCCGGTCTAGCGCCGGGCACAGATACGCAGTATTTT. Its translation: CASSPGLAPGTDTQYF.

This clone was counted ten times or more. CDR3 DNA: TGTGCCAGCAGTTTATCATCGGGAGGCCTTTCCGAGCAGTACTTC. It specifies CASSLSSGGLSEQYF. The V and J genes are TRBV27 and TRBJ2-7; TRBD2 aligns across 7 bases. Germline values: CDR1 MNHEY, CDR2 SMNVEV (reference sequence). The CDR3 consists of 15 residues. J lost 6 bases, V lost 0 bases, and 8 bases had no gene match.

The chain employs TRBV7-2 and TRBJ2-7; the D gene is possibly TRBD2 (6 bases). Trimming shortened V by 3 bases and J by 4 bases, and 10 bases separated the two germline ends. The CDR3 covers 13 residues. CDR1 and CDR2 from the germline V gene are SGHTA and FQGNSA. The CDR3 sequence: CASSLTGVYEQYF. DNA for the CDR3: TGTGCCAGCAGCTTGACGGGAGTGTACGAGCAGTACTTC.

V and J are TRBV7-3 and TRBJ2-5; tentative D call: TRBD2 (6 bases). The CDR3 is made up of 16 amino acids. Germline V gene data show CDR1 as SGHTA and CDR2 as FQGTGA. The V and J ends lost 1 base and 5 bases respectively, with 17 bases between them. In nucleotides, the CDR3 is TGTGCCAGCAGCTTAAACCCCCCCGGGGGAGGCGAGACCCAGTACTTC. Translating gives CASSLNPPGGGETQYF.

CDR3: CASSNIGLAGNEQYF. The CDR3 DNA sequence: TGTGCCAGCAGTAACATCGGACTAGCGGGGAACGAGCAGTACTTC. V gene TRBV28 combines with J gene TRBJ2-7; 12 nucleotides match TRBD2. J was trimmed by 5 bases and V by 5 bases; bases with no gene match: 7. The germline CDR1 and CDR2 sequences are MDHEN and SYDVKM. This CDR3 region has 15 residues.

The rearrangement uses TRBV10-3 and TRBJ2-5; D is unclear. This CDR3 has 14 residues. Trimming left V 3 bases short and J 5 bases short, with 13 bases between. CDR1 is ENHRY and CDR2 is SYGVKD in the germline V gene. The CDR3 here is CAISDHRLGETQYF. In DNA, the CDR3 is TGTGCCATCAGTGATCACCGTCTCGGGGAGACCCAGTACTTC.